These 20 T cell receptor beta chains originate from one sample sequenced in a study of spatial heterogeneity in lung cancer. Whole-study findings and limits: Mutation tallies in tumors tracked expanded intratumoral alpha and beta TCR counts.

TCRdb reprocessed the 5' RACE reads with MiXCR, giving one entry per CDR3 protein. The sample lists 9,000 to 13,000 distinct CDR3 sequences; roughly an eighth were seen once. No antigens are known for them. Time point in this sample: sample taken at primary tumor resection. The input for sequencing was lung tumor tissue, taken at surgery. The receptors were sampled from a male donor with early-stage non-small cell lung cancer.

The chain employs TRBV7-8 and TRBJ2-1, with D unresolved. The germline gives CDR1 SGHVS, CDR2 FQNEAQ. Trimming pared 6 bases from V and 0 bases from J, leaving 9 bases between. This CDR3 is built from 14 residues. In nucleotides, the CDR3 is TGTGCCAGCAGTCAAGTAGGCTCCTACAATGAGCAGTTCTTC. Its protein product is CASSQVGSYNEQFF.

This clonotype was counted at least ten times. V and J are TRBV2 and TRBJ2-7; a weak D match, TRBD2 (5 bases). CDR1 and CDR2 (germline): SNHLY, FYNNEI. With 2 bases removed from V and 0 bases from J, the gap between germline ends came to 17 bases. The CDR3 runs 17 residues. CDR3 sequence reads: CASSEIWVGKSSYEQYF. The CDR3 coding sequence is TGTGCCAGCAGTGAAATTTGGGTCGGGAAGAGCTCCTACGAGCAGTACTTC.

By frequency in the sample, this clonotype is medium-sized. Sequence at one end of the junction differs from germline and may be a read error. The chain is built from TRBV2 and TRBJ2-1; TRBD2 matches 12 bases. Germline loops: CDR1 SNHLY, CDR2 FYNNEI. The length of the CDR3 is 15 residues. CDR3 nucleotide sequence: TGTGCCAGCAGGGAAGGGACTAGCGGGCACAATGAGCAGTTCTTC. It translates to CASREGTSGHNEQFF.

This clonotype occurred many times. The V gene is TRBV29-1, the J gene TRBJ1-2; unclear D gene. The CDR3 extends over 12 amino acids. The V and J ends lost 7 bases and 8 bases respectively, with 17 bases between them. Germline CDR1 reads SQVTM; CDR2 reads ANQGSEA. CDR3 amino acids: CSADGISAGYTF. In DNA, the CDR3 is TGCAGCGCCGACGGTATATCTGCCGGCTACACCTTC.

This clonotype was seen at least ten times. One end of the junction varies from germline; a read error may be responsible. CDR3 coding DNA: TGCGGCGCAGGGGCCGCAGATACGCAGTATTTT. This sequence encodes CGAGAADTQYF. The chain has TRBV10-3 and TRBJ2-3, with a possible D match to TRBD1 (6 bases). Germline CDR1 is ENHRY and CDR2 is SYGVKD. The CDR3 runs 11 residues.

By share, this clonotype counts as medium-sized. The chain has TRBV7-9 and TRBJ1-1, with 11 nucleotides matching TRBD1. The ends lost 2 bases at V and 3 bases at J; junction bases unmatched: 8. The CDR3 is made up of 17 amino acids. Germline CDR1 reads SEHNR; CDR2 reads FQNEAQ (reference sequence). The CDR3 is CASSLPWTGGRYTEAFF. In DNA form, the CDR3 reads TGTGCCAGCAGCTTACCGTGGACAGGGGGCAGGTACACTGAAGCTTTCTTT.

This clonotype was counted at least ten times. V usage is TRBV10-3 and J usage is TRBJ2-7, with TRBD2 matching 11 bases. There are 14 residues in the CDR3. The V and J ends lost 5 bases and 4 bases, in that order; junction bases with no gene match: 4. Germline assignment: CDR1 ENHRY and CDR2 SYGVKD. Here the CDR3 reads CAISSGTSGYEQYF. Written as DNA, the CDR3 is TGTGCCATCAGTTCCGGGACTAGCGGATACGAGCAGTACTTC.

J is TRBJ2-7 and V is TRBV20-1; a weak D match, TRBD2 (6 bases). V was cut by 7 bases and J by 0 bases, with 13 bases left in between. The CDR3 has 13 amino acids. From germline, CDR1 is DFQATT and CDR2 SNEGSKA (reference sequence). The CDR3 region is CSVGGGGSYEQYF. CDR3 bases: TGCAGTGTCGGGGGAGGCGGCTCCTACGAGCAGTACTTC.

This clonotype was detected ten times or more. The chain combines TRBV5-1 with TRBJ2-5, with TRBD2 identical over 7 bases. The trim removed 4 bases at V and 2 bases at J, leaving 8 bases unmatched. CDR1 and CDR2 (germline): SGHRS, YFSETQ. The CDR3 totals 15 residues. The DNA for the CDR3 is TGCGCCAGCAGCAGTGCCTGGGGAGGGCAAGAGACCCAGTACTTC. Amino acid sequence: CASSSAWGGQETQYF.

This clonotype is labeled as medium-sized (0.01 to 0.1%). This rearrangement joins TRBV27 to TRBJ2-4, with no clear D. The length of the CDR3 is 15 residues. Germline CDR1 reads MNHEY; CDR2 reads SMNVEV (reference sequence). V was cut by 3 bases and J by 3 bases, with 12 bases left in between. The CDR3 DNA follows: TGTGCCAGCAGTTTTTCCCACCTTAACAAAAACATTCAGTACTTC. Translation: CASSFSHLNKNIQYF.

At least ten counts were recorded for this clonotype. V and J are TRBV6-5 and TRBJ2-7; tentatively, D is TRBD2 (5 bases). Trimming took 0 bases from V and 5 from J, leaving 20 bases between them. Germline CDR1 reads MNHEY; CDR2 reads SVGAGI. This CDR3 contains 17 residues. The CDR3 bases are TGTGCCAGCAGTTACTCAGGGCGGGTGGCTAGCCGTCACGAGCAGTACTTC. It encodes CASSYSGRVASRHEQYF.

This clonotype was observed once. The chain joins TRBV6-5 to TRBJ2-4, with D perhaps TRBD2 (6 bases). The CDR3 totals 13 residues. CDR1 and CDR2 (germline): MNHEY, SVGAGI. The ends were cut back, 6 bases at V and 7 bases at J, with 13 bases in the middle. For the CDR3, the DNA is TGTGCCAGCAGGAGGGGAGGATGGAACATTCAGTACTTC. Its translation: CASRRGGWNIQYF.

Relative to its sample, this clonotype is medium-sized. The J gene is TRBJ1-1, the V gene TRBV5-1; 10 bases match TRBD1. The CDR3 covers 13 residues. Germline values: CDR1 SGHRS, CDR2 YFSETQ. V shed 7 bases, J shed 5 bases, and the junction held 5 bases outside the gene matches. The CDR3 nucleotides are TGCGCCAGCCGATGGACAGGGGGGACTGAAGCTTTCTTT. Its translation: CASRWTGGTEAFF.

This clonotype is medium-sized in the sample. The chain carries TRBV14 and TRBJ2-6; D possibly corresponds to TRBD1 (6 bases). V dropped 1 base and J dropped 2 bases, with 18 bases sitting between them. The CDR3 is 19 residues long. Germline values: CDR1 SGHDN, CDR2 FVKESK. DNA for the CDR3: TGTGCCAGCAGCCAAGCGGGAAGGGGGTCTAGCACTGGGGCCAACGTCCTGACTTTC. This encodes CASSQAGRGSSTGANVLTF.

The chain combines TRBV5-1 with TRBJ2-2; D not resolved. Germline V CDR1 and CDR2: SGHRS, YFSETQ. The germline V and J ends were trimmed by 1 base and 4 bases, with 2 bases remaining between them. The CDR3 length is 12 residues. In DNA, the CDR3 is TGCGCCAGCAGCTTGTTCACCGGGGAGCTGTTTTTT. This codes for CASSLFTGELFF.

The rearrangement uses TRBV6-6 and TRBJ2-1; TRBD1 matches 9 bases. The ends lost 5 bases at V and 7 bases at J; junction bases unmatched: 15. The CDR3 totals 17 residues. CDR1 and CDR2 from the germline V gene are MNHNY and SVGAGI (reference sequence). The CDR3 DNA follows: TGTGCCAGCAGTCCCCAACCCGGGACAGGGAACAGGAATGAGCAGTTCTTC. This codes for CASSPQPGTGNRNEQFF.

This clonotype appeared many times. The gene calls are TRBV20-1 and TRBJ1-1; D might be TRBD1 (5 bases). The germline gives CDR1 DFQATT, CDR2 SNEGSKA (reference sequence). The CDR3 has 15 residues. With 2 bases removed from V and 1 base from J, the gap between germline ends came to 14 bases. The CDR3 DNA reads TGCAGTGCTAGACTCTTCGGGACGGGGAACACTGAAGCTTTCTTT. The encoded protein is CSARLFGTGNTEAFF.

This clonotype occurred many times. The chain is built from TRBV20-1 and TRBJ2-2; D ambiguous. Germline-derived CDR1 and CDR2 are DFQATT and SNEGSKA (reference sequence). V lost 1 base to trimming and J lost 7 bases, with 7 bases between them. The CDR3 runs to 12 residues. CDR3 nucleotides: TGCAGTGCTAGAGTCGGAGTCGGGGAGCTGTTTTTT. This gives the protein CSARVGVGELFF.

Relative to its sample, this clonotype is medium-sized. J is TRBJ1-5 and V is TRBV20-1; 8 positions agree with TRBD1. Germline values: CDR1 DFQATT, CDR2 SNEGSKA (reference sequence). Trimming took 5 bases from V and 4 from J; bases not matched to a gene: 10. CDR3 length equals 15 residues. The CDR3, as DNA: TGCAGTGCTGAGCCCCACGGGACAGGTAATCAGCCCCAGCATTTT. Amino acids: CSAEPHGTGNQPQHF.

This clonotype was counted many times. The chain's CDR3 is CASSEYQPYEQYF. The CDR3 DNA follows: TGTGCCAGCAGTGAATATCAGCCCTACGAGCAGTACTTC. This rearrangement joins TRBV2 to TRBJ2-7; D gene ambiguous. The CDR3 length is 13 residues. V lost 2 bases, J lost 2 bases, and 7 bases lay in between. Germline values: CDR1 SNHLY, CDR2 FYNNEI. Full variable domain (missing parts from reference TRBV2 and TRBJ2-7): EPEVTQTPSHQVTQMGQEVILRCVPISNHLYFYWYRQILGQKVEFLVSFYNNEISEKSEIFDDQFSVERPDGSNFTLKIRSTKLEDSAMYFCASSEYQPYEQYFGPGTRLTVT.